Below are 6 T cell receptor beta chains sequenced from a single sample in a study of blood T cell repertoires in COVID-19. Measured with immunoSEQ multiplex PCR; TCRdb has only the in-frame clones, and not every one. The sample lists approximately 260,000 clones, 88% occurring once. Sequencing was done on a sample of peripheral blood. These receptors originate from a woman aged 40 to 50 who had recovered from COVID-19.

This clone has only a few counts. The chain uses TRBV6-2 or TRBV6-3 and TRBJ2-7; the match to TRBD1 covers 8 bases. Trimming cost V 5 bases and J 3 bases; bases outside gene matches: 6. Germline V gene lookup returns CDR1 MNHEY and CDR2 SVGEGT. The CDR3 runs to 14 residues. The CDR3 here is CASSRTGKDYEQYF. CDR3 nucleotide sequence: TGTGCCAGCAGTCGGACAGGGAAAGACTACGAGCAGTACTTC.

The rearrangement uses TRBV3-1 (or the pseudogene TRBV3-2) and TRBJ1-2, with TRBD1 identical over 8 bases. CDR1 and CDR2 (germline): LGHDT, YNNKEL (reference sequence). V lost 5 bases and J lost 4; bases outside the gene matches: 6. The CDR3 runs to 14 residues. The CDR3 region is CASSGTTGAYGYTF. The CDR3 DNA sequence: TGTGCCAGCAGCGGGACGACAGGGGCCTATGGCTACACCTTC.

This clone was found a few times. The chain recombines TRBV7-2 with TRBJ2-1, with 11 bases aligning to TRBD2. The V gene's germline CDR1 is SGHTA and CDR2 FQGNSA. The trim removed 2 bases at V and 7 bases at J, leaving 13 bases unmatched. This CDR3 is 18 amino acids long. The CDR3 region is CASSLTPASSGGPNEQFF. The CDR3 coding sequence is TGTGCCAGCAGCTTAACCCCCGCCTCTAGCGGGGGGCCGAATGAGCAGTTCTTC.

This chain connects TRBV3-1 (or the pseudogene TRBV3-2) to TRBJ2-7; TRBD2 aligns across 8 bases. V dropped 0 bases and J dropped 3; count of bases not matched to a gene: 7. This CDR3 is built from 16 residues. Germline lookup yields CDR1 LGHDT and CDR2 YNNKEL (reference sequence). CDR3 sequence: CASSQDAASGLYEQYF. The CDR3 DNA is TGTGCCAGCAGCCAAGATGCGGCTAGCGGGCTCTACGAGCAGTACTTC.

The chain uses TRBV7-2 and TRBJ2-5; D is unresolved. The germline V gene has CDR1 SGHTA and CDR2 FQGNSA. This CDR3 is built from 18 residues. V was pared by 4 bases and J by 1 base, with 22 bases between. As DNA, the CDR3 is TGTGCCAGCAGCTCCGCTCGGCTAGGAACTGGCTCCCAAGAGACCCAGTACTTC. The encoded protein is CASSSARLGTGSQETQYF.

The CDR3 nucleotides are TGTGCCAGTAGTACCATTCCAGGGGTGAGCAATCAGCCCCAGCATTTT. Its protein product is CASSTIPGVSNQPQHF. This chain joins TRBV19 and TRBJ1-5; a possible D gene is TRBD1 (6 bases). V lost 4 bases to trimming and J lost 1 base, with 14 bases between them. Per the germline V gene, CDR1 is LNHDA and CDR2 is SQIVND (reference sequence). CDR3 size: 16 residues.